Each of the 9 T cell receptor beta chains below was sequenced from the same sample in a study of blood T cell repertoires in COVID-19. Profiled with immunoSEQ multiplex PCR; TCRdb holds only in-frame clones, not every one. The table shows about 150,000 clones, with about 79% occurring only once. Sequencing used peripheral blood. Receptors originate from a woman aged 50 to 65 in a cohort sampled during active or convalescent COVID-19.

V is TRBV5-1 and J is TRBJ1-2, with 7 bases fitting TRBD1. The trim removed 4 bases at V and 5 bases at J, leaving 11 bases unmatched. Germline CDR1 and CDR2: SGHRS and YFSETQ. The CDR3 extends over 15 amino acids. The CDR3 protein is CASSTTGTEGYGYTF. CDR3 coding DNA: TGCGCCAGCAGCACAACCGGGACAGAAGGTTATGGCTACACCTTC.

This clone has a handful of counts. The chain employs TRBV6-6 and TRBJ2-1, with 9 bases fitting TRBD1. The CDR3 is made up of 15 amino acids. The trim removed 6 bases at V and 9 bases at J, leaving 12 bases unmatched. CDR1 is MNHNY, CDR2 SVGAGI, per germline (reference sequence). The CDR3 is CASSMGITGGSEQFF. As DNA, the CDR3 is TGTGCCAGCAGCATGGGGATAACAGGGGGCAGTGAGCAGTTCTTC.

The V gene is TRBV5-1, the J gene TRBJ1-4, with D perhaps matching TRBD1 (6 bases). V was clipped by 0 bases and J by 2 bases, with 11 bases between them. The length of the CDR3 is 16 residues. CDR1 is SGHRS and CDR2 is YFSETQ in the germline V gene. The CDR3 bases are TGCGCCAGCAGCTTGGGCTGGGGGCGGACTAATGAAAAACTGTTTTTT. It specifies CASSLGWGRTNEKLFF. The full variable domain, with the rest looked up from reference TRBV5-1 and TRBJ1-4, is KAGVTQTPRYLIKTRGQQVTLSCSPISGHRSVSWYQQTPGQGLQFLFEYFSETQRNKGNFPGRFSGRQFSNSRSEMNVSTLELGDSALYLCASSLGWGRTNEKLFFGSGTQLSVL.

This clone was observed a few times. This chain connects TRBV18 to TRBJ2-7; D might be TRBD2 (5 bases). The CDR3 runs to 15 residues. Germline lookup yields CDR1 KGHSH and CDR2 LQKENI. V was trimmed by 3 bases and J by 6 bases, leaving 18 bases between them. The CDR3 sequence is CASSPDSQPLGEQYF. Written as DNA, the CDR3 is TGTGCCAGCTCACCGGACTCACAGCCGCTAGGCGAGCAGTACTTC.

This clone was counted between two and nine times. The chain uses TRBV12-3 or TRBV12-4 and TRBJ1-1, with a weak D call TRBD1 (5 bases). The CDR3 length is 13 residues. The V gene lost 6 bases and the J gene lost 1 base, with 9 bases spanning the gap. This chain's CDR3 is CASRPDRNTEAFF. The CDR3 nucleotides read TGTGCCAGCAGACCCGACAGGAACACTGAAGCTTTCTTT.

Written as DNA, the CDR3 is TGTGCCAGCAGCCAACGGACAGGGGGCACTGAAAAACTGTTTTTT. Translating gives CASSQRTGGTEKLFF. The chain carries TRBV3-1 (or the pseudogene TRBV3-2) and TRBJ1-4; 11 positions match TRBD1. The V and J ends lost 2 bases and 7 bases, in that order; junction bases with no gene match: 3. Germline V gives CDR1 LGHDT, CDR2 YNNKEL (reference sequence). This CDR3 region has 15 residues.

The CDR3 coding sequence is TGTGCCAGCAGCGAAGCGGGGTCCGGAGAGACCCAGTACTTC. This gives the protein CASSEAGSGETQYF. The rearrangement uses TRBV7-8 and TRBJ2-5; 7 bases are a match to TRBD2. The CDR3 length is 14 residues. In germline, CDR1 is SGHVS, CDR2 FQNEAQ. V lost 5 bases and J lost 4; bases outside the gene matches: 7.

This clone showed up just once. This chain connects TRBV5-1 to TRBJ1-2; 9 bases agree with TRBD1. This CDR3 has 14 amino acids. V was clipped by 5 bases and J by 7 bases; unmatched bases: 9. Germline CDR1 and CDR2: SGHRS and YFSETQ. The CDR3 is CASRPGQGGGGYTF. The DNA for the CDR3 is TGCGCCAGCAGACCGGGACAGGGCGGGGGTGGCTACACCTTC.

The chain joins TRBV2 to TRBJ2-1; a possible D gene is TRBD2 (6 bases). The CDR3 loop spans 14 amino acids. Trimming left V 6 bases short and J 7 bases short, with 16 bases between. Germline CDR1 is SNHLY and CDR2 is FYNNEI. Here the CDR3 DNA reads TGTGCCAGCAGCTTTGTCGGGGGAGGTAATGAGCAGTTCTTC. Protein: CASSFVGGGNEQFF.